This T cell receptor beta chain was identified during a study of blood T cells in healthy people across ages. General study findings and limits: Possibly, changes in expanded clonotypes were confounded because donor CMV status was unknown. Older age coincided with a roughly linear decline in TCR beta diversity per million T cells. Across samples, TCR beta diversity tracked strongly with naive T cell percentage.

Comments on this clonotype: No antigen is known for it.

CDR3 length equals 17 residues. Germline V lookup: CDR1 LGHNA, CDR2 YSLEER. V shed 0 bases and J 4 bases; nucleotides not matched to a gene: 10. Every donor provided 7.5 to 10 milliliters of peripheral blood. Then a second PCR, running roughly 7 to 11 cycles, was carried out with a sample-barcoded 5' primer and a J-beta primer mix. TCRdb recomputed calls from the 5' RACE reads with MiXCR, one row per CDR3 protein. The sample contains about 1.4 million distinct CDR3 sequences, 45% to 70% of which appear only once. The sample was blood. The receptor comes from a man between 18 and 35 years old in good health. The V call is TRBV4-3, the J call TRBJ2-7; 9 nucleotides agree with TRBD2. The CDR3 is CASSQDRLWTSEYEQYF. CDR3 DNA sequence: TGCGCCAGCAGCCAAGATAGATTGTGGACTAGCGAATACGAGCAGTACTTC.